A single sample gave rise to the 15 T cell receptor beta chains below, sequenced in a study of monozygotic twins with cystic fibrosis. Some clones are missing from TCRdb's copy, which holds only in-frame ones; the method was immunoSEQ multiplex PCR. The data hold roughly 32,000 clones, with about 96% observed a single time. Sequences were obtained from blood. Receptor source: a girl aged 2-10 years with cystic fibrosis.

This rearrangement joins TRBV19 to TRBJ1-1; 9 bases map to TRBD1. The trim removed 8 bases at V and 3 bases at J, leaving 4 bases unmatched. Per the germline V gene, CDR1 is LNHDA and CDR2 is SQIVND (reference sequence). The CDR3 has 13 amino acids. The CDR3 spells CASYRGLDTEAFF. The CDR3 nucleotides are TGTGCCAGTTACAGGGGGCTGGACACTGAAGCTTTCTTT. The variable domain in full, completed from reference TRBV19 and TRBJ1-1, reads DGGITQSPKYLFRKEGQNVTLSCEQNLNHDAMYWYRQDPGQGLRLIYYSQIVNDFQKGDIAEGYSVSREKKESFPLTVTSAQKNPTAFYLCASYRGLDTEAFFGQGTRLTVV.

The rearrangement joins TRBV29-1 to TRBJ1-4; D remains ambiguous. There are 13 residues in the CDR3. CDR1 is SQVTM, CDR2 ANQGSEA, per germline. V shed 6 bases and J shed 6 bases, with 14 bases lying between them. CDR3 amino acids: CSVNSLSDEKLFF. For the CDR3, the DNA is TGCAGCGTGAACAGCCTGAGCGATGAAAAACTGTTTTTT.

J is TRBJ2-1 and V is TRBV29-1; TRBD2 matches 9 bases. The CDR3 contains 13 residues. V shed 7 bases, J shed 8 bases, and the junction held 9 bases outside the gene matches. The germline gives CDR1 SQVTM, CDR2 ANQGSEA. DNA for the CDR3: TGCAGCGCCGCCTCTAGCGGGATCGATGAGCAGTTCTTC. It specifies CSAASSGIDEQFF.

The rearrangement links TRBV9 to TRBJ2-2; D is undetermined. Per the germline V gene, CDR1 is SGDLS and CDR2 is YYNGEE. The CDR3 has 16 amino acids. V was pared by 0 bases and J by 0 bases, with 9 bases between. Here the CDR3 DNA reads TGTGCCAGCAGCGTAGTTCCCCAAGCGAACACCGGGGAGCTGTTTTTT. Residues: CASSVVPQANTGELFF.

The chain uses TRBV4-1 and TRBJ2-1; TRBD2 agrees at 8 bases. Germline V gives CDR1 MGHRA, CDR2 YSYEKL. The junction had 1 base not matched to a gene; V was cut back by 2 bases and J by 1 base. The CDR3 extends over 15 amino acids. In nucleotides, the CDR3 is TGCGCCAGCAGCCAAATAGCGGGATCCTACAATGAGCAGTTCTTC. Protein sequence: CASSQIAGSYNEQFF.

The V gene is TRBV7-9, the J gene TRBJ1-2; D is possibly TRBD1 (6 bases). The CDR3 has 14 amino acids. Trimming took off 1 base at V and 7 bases at J, with 13 bases between the two ends. The germline CDR1 and CDR2 sequences are SEHNR and FQNEAQ (reference sequence). The CDR3 bases are TGTGCCAGCAGCTTAGAACAGGGAGGTTTTGGCTACACCTTC. Amino acids: CASSLEQGGFGYTF.

The chain combines TRBV28 with TRBJ1-5; 9 bases align to TRBD1. The CDR3 runs 17 residues. The V and J ends lost 6 bases and 3 bases, in that order; junction bases with no gene match: 12. The germline V gene encodes CDR1 MDHEN and CDR2 SYDVKM. CDR3 in DNA: TGTGCCAGCAGCTGGGACAGGGACGGAACGAACAATCAGCCCCAGCATTTT. It encodes CASSWDRDGTNNQPQHF.

This clone was detected once. This chain joins TRBV4-1 and TRBJ2-5; TRBD2 agrees at 13 bases. Germline values: CDR1 MGHRA, CDR2 YSYEKL. V shed 2 bases and J 4 bases; nucleotides not matched to a gene: 10. The CDR3 has 18 residues. The CDR3 spells CASSQRALAGGVPETQYF. The CDR3 bases are TGCGCCAGCAGCCAAAGGGCACTAGCGGGAGGGGTTCCAGAGACCCAGTACTTC.

This clone was picked up one time. The chain has TRBV6-5 and TRBJ2-7, with D perhaps TRBD2 (6 bases). CDR1 MNHEY and CDR2 SVGAGI come from the germline V gene. Trimming cost V 7 bases and J 0 bases, with 7 bases left between them. The CDR3 has 12 residues. CDR3 coding DNA: TGTGCCAGCACCGGGGGCTCCTACGAGCAGTACTTC. Encoded protein: CASTGGSYEQYF.

The J gene is TRBJ2-6, the V gene TRBV19; no firm D call. The CDR3 extends over 15 amino acids. CDR1 and CDR2 (germline): LNHDA, SQIVND (reference sequence). Trimming removed 6 bases from V and 0 bases from J, with 9 bases in between. The CDR3 coding sequence is TGTGCCAGTAGGTTGTTCTTCTCTGGGGCCAACGTCCTGACTTTC. Its translation is CASRLFFSGANVLTF. Looking up the rest from reference TRBV19 and TRBJ2-6 gives the full variable domain: DGGITQSPKYLFRKEGQNVTLSCEQNLNHDAMYWYRQDPGQGLRLIYYSQIVNDFQKGDIAEGYSVSREKKESFPLTVTSAQKNPTAFYLCASRLFFSGANVLTFGAGSRLTVL.

The rearrangement uses TRBV4-1 and TRBJ2-2; TRBD1 is a possible D gene (5 bases). The V end lost 0 bases, the J end lost 0 bases, and 14 bases lay between the germline ends. Germline V CDR1 and CDR2: MGHRA, YSYEKL. The CDR3 spans 18 residues. This CDR3 reads CASSQDFPRASNTGELFF. DNA for the CDR3: TGCGCCAGCAGCCAAGATTTTCCCAGGGCGTCGAACACCGGGGAGCTGTTTTTT.

The chain employs TRBV28 and TRBJ1-2, with 8 bases identical to TRBD1. The CDR3 is 14 residues long. Germline V CDR1 and CDR2: MDHEN, SYDVKM. After removal of 6 bases from V and 4 bases from J, the junction contained 7 bases not matched to a gene. This CDR3 reads CASSTGGLAYGYTF. CDR3 sequence (DNA): TGTGCCAGCAGCACAGGGGGATTAGCCTATGGCTACACCTTC.

The genes are TRBV25-1 and TRBJ1-2; 8 nucleotides line up with TRBD1. This CDR3 spans 13 amino acids. Trimming cost V 6 bases and J 5 bases; bases outside gene matches: 5. Germline assignment: CDR1 MGHDK and CDR2 SYGVNS. CDR3: CASSLGQVYGYTF. The DNA for the CDR3 is TGTGCCAGCAGCCTGGGACAGGTTTATGGCTACACCTTC.

The chain couples TRBV7-9 to TRBJ1-5, with TRBD1 matching 7 bases. Trimming at V came to 5 bases and at J to 8 bases, leaving 12 bases not matched to a gene. The CDR3 is made up of 15 amino acids. The germline gives CDR1 SEHNR, CDR2 FQNEAQ (reference sequence). The CDR3 reads CASSGDSILLKPQHF. The CDR3 region has the DNA TGTGCCAGCAGCGGGGACAGCATCCTTCTGAAGCCCCAGCATTTT.

The chain combines TRBV6-5 with TRBJ1-2, with 7 bases identical to TRBD1. Germline lookup yields CDR1 MNHEY and CDR2 SVGAGI. The length of the CDR3 is 13 residues. With V trimmed by 7 bases and J by 10 bases, 12 bases remained unmatched. This chain's CDR3 is CASTQTSGTDYTF. The DNA for the CDR3 is TGTGCCAGCACCCAAACCTCCGGGACAGACTACACCTTC.